What follows are 18 T cell receptor beta chains derived from one specimen sequenced in a study of tumor-infiltrating lymphocytes in primary liver carcinoma. With 500 ng total RNA as template and a constant-region primer, TCR beta cDNA was made. A slightly modified ARM-PCR protocol with three nested multiplex PCR rounds produced these TCR beta libraries. It was with TRBV1-TRBV30 forward primers and a C-beta reverse primer that the first two PCR rounds were run, at approximately 10 cycles each. MiXCR, applied by TCRdb to the multiplex PCR reads, yields one record per CDR3 protein. The sample yields 80,000 to 100,000 distinct CDR3 sequences, roughly 70% seen once. The tissue used was unsorted bulk material of about 20-33 mg. RNA and DNA were co-extracted from it with the AllPrep DNA/RNA mini kit. Material for sequencing was tumor-adjacent normal liver tissue. The receptors come from a middle-aged man with primary liver carcinoma and hepatitis B virus infection.

This clonotype showed up just once. The chain is built from TRBV11-1 and TRBJ2-7; no clear D. V dropped 5 bases and J dropped 5 bases, with 13 bases sitting between them. Germline values: CDR1 SGHAT, CDR2 FQDESV (reference sequence). The CDR3 sequence is 13 residues long. The CDR3 DNA sequence: TGTGCCAGCAGCCCCGGGTCTTACAACGAGCAGTACTTC. Translating it yields CASSPGSYNEQYF.

This clonotype is labeled medium-sized. The chain couples TRBV11-1 to TRBJ2-1, with 8 bases matching TRBD2. The germline V gene has CDR1 SGHAT and CDR2 FQDESV (reference sequence). This CDR3 contains 13 residues. The junction had 7 bases not matched to a gene; V was cut back by 7 bases and J by 8 bases. Written as DNA, the CDR3 is TGTGCCAGCACTCTCGGGGGGGCGGATGAGCAGTTCTTC. Translated: CASTLGGADEQFF.

About this clonotype itself: A junction end diverges from the germline sequence, so it may reflect a read error. CDR3 residues: CASSYGAAYNEQSF. DNA of the CDR3: TGTGCCAGTAGCTACGGGGCAGCGTACAATGAGCAGTCCTTC. This chain joins TRBV11-2 and TRBJ2-1; D is possibly TRBD1 or TRBD2 (5 bases each). CDR3 length: 14 amino acids. Germline-derived CDR1 and CDR2 are SGHAT and FQNNGV.

As regards this clonotype: The CDR3 ends on some other residue instead of the conserved phenylalanine or tryptophan, so this is likely a read error. The V call is TRBV28, the J call TRBJ2-5; D gene ambiguous. The CDR3 runs to 13 residues. V lost 2 bases and J 0 bases, leaving 4 bases between the germline ends. Germline values: CDR1 MDHEN, CDR2 SYDVKM. The CDR3 spells CASSLRYQETQYL. In nucleotides, the CDR3 is TGTGCCAGCAGTTTACGCTACCAAGAGACCCAGTACTTA.

As for this clonotype: Germline and junction disagree at one end, which may indicate a read error. The rearrangement joins TRBV4-1 to TRBJ2-2, with D possibly being TRBD1 (6 bases). The CDR3 is 17 residues long. From germline, CDR1 is MGHRA and CDR2 YSYEKL. CDR3 nucleotide sequence: TGTGTCAGCGGCCAAGATAGGACAGTGCGGAACACCGGGGAGCTGTTTTTT. Encoded protein: CVSGQDRTVRNTGELFF.

V gene TRBV7-9 combines with J gene TRBJ2-2; D is unclear. V gave up 2 bases and J gave up 5 bases, with 9 bases separating them. The CDR3 is made up of 14 amino acids. Per the germline V gene, CDR1 is SEHNR and CDR2 is FQNEAQ (reference sequence). The chain's CDR3 is CASSLTTRTGELFF. The CDR3 bases are TGTGCCAGCAGCTTAACAACGAGAACCGGGGAGCTGTTTTTT. Complete variable domain (other parts from reference TRBV7-9 and TRBJ2-2): DTGVSQNPRHKITKRGQNVTFRCDPISEHNRLYWYRQTLGQGPEFLTYFQNEAQLEKSRLLSDRFSAERPKGSFSTLEIQRTEQGDSAMYLCASSLTTRTGELFFGEGSRLTVL.

Notes on this clonotype: A much larger clone is a single base away; this may be a read error. The gene calls are TRBV24-1 and TRBJ1-2, with a tentative D call TRBD1 (5 bases). CDR1 is KGHDR, CDR2 SFDVKD, per germline. CDR3 size: 14 residues. The CDR3: CAASDSSEGTGYTF. The DNA of the CDR3 is TGTGCCGCCAGTGATTCTTCGGAAGGGACCGGCTACACCTTC.

This sequence joins TRBV30 and TRBJ2-2, with D perhaps given as TRBD1 or TRBD2 (5 bases each). V lost 0 bases and J lost 8, with 13 bases in between. Germline lookup yields CDR1 GTSNPN and CDR2 SVGIG (reference sequence). The CDR3 has 14 amino acids. In DNA, the CDR3 is TGTGCCTGGAGTGTAAACGGGGCTTGGGGGGAGCTGTTTTTT. It codes for CAWSVNGAWGELFF.

In its sample, this clonotype was seen a few times. A much larger clone lies a single base off, so this may be a read error. The chain has TRBV6-1 and TRBJ2-2; 9 nucleotides agree with TRBD2. Germline V gives CDR1 MNHNS, CDR2 SASEGT. This CDR3 has 13 residues. CDR3 in DNA: TGCACTAGCGGGCTAGCGGACACCGGGGAGCCGTTTTTT. Translation gives CTSGLADTGEPFF.

Notes on this clonotype: One end of the junction varies from germline; a read error may be responsible. The CDR3 DNA sequence: TGTAGCGTTGACGCAGCCACGAACACTGAAACTTTCTTT. As protein: CSVDAATNTETFF. The rearrangement joins TRBV29-1 to TRBJ1-1; D is ambiguous. The CDR3 runs to 13 residues. Germline V lookup: CDR1 SQVTM, CDR2 ANQGSEA. The whole variable domain, filled in from reference TRBV29-1 and TRBJ1-1, reads SAVISQKPSRDICQRGTSLTIQCQVDSQVTMMFWYRQQPGQSLTLIATANQGSEATYESGFVIDKFPISRPNLTFSTLTVSNMSPEDSSIYLCSVDAATNTETFFGQGTRLTVV.

As regards this clonotype: A junction end diverges from the germline sequence, so it may reflect a read error. V and J are TRBV6-5 and TRBJ2-7; either TRBD1 or TRBD2 may fit D (5 bases each). The length of the CDR3 is 15 residues. Per the germline V gene, CDR1 is MNHEY and CDR2 is SVGAGI. The CDR3 bases are TGTGCCTGCAGTGACGGGACCTTCCTGTCCTACGAGCAGTACTTC. This codes for CACSDGTFLSYEQYF.

This clonotype occurred many times. The V gene is TRBV28, the J gene TRBJ1-2, with D hard to call. CDR3 length: 15 amino acids. V shed 1 base and J shed 0 bases, with 9 bases lying between them. Per germline, CDR1 MDHEN and CDR2 SYDVKM. The CDR3 region is CASSLFLDPNYGYTF. For the CDR3, the DNA is TGTGCCAGCAGTTTATTTCTGGACCCTAACTATGGCTACACCTTC.

A note on this clonotype: Since a much larger clone is just one base distant, this may be a read error. Since the CDR3 does not end with the conserved phenylalanine or tryptophan, this likely comes from a read error. The chain recombines TRBV14 with TRBJ2-5; D unclear. The germline gives CDR1 SGHDN, CDR2 FVKESK. The germline V and J ends were trimmed by 6 bases and 2 bases, with 10 bases remaining between them. The CDR3 spans 13 residues. The CDR3 DNA follows: TGTGCCAGCAGGACTCGCAATCAAGAGACCCAGTACCTC. Translated: CASRTRNQETQYL.

This clonotype was seen more than once but under ten times. Possible read error: a much larger clone is one base away. The J gene is TRBJ1-5, the V gene TRBV6-5; D not certain. Germline V CDR1 and CDR2: MNHEY, SVGAGI. This CDR3 is 17 amino acids long. The CDR3 reads CVSSPQNPFYSNQPQHF. The CDR3 DNA is TGTGTCAGCAGTCCACAAAACCCTTTCTATAGCAATCAGCCCCAGCATTTT.

A note on this clonotype: One junction end disagrees with the germline gene, perhaps due to a read error. The genes are TRBV11-2 and TRBJ2-3; no clear D gene. Germline V gene lookup returns CDR1 SGHAT and CDR2 FQNNGV. This CDR3 is 14 amino acids long. The CDR3 region is CTSCTRPEADTQYF. The CDR3 DNA follows: TGTACCAGCTGCACCCGACCCGAAGCAGATACGCAGTATTTT.

The sample holds many counts of this clonotype. The CDR3 is CASSKDRGNYNEQFF. CDR3 sequence (DNA): TGCGCCAGCAGTAAAGACAGGGGGAACTACAATGAGCAGTTCTTC. This chain joins TRBV10-1 and TRBJ2-1; 9 bases agree with TRBD1. Germline CDR1 is WNHNN and CDR2 is SYGVQD (reference sequence). CDR3 length: 15 amino acids. The trim removed 5 bases at V and 3 bases at J, leaving 5 bases unmatched.

The chain recombines TRBV11-2 with TRBJ1-1, with TRBD1 identical over 8 bases. V shed 8 bases, J shed 3 bases, and the junction held 5 bases outside the gene matches. CDR3 length equals 13 residues. CDR1 is SGHAT, CDR2 FQNNGV, per germline. The CDR3 loop reads CASRRGQDTEAFF. CDR3 DNA sequence: TGTGCCAGCCGGAGGGGACAGGACACTGAAGCTTTCTTT.

The chain carries TRBV19 and TRBJ1-5, with 8 nucleotides matching TRBD1. Germline V gives CDR1 LNHDA, CDR2 SQIVND (reference sequence). This CDR3 is built from 15 residues. The V gene end was trimmed by 2 bases and the J gene end by 7 bases; junction bases not matched to a gene: 7. Here the CDR3 reads CASSIMGTGGQPQHF. The CDR3 nucleotides are TGTGCCAGTAGTATAATGGGGACAGGAGGCCAGCCCCAGCATTTT.